Listed below are T cell receptor beta chains from one sample, sequenced in a study of blood T cell repertoires in COVID-19. Data came from immunoSEQ multiplex PCR; TCRdb stores just in-frame clones and leaves some out. This table holds around 38,000 clones, around 90% found once. Sequencing was performed on peripheral blood. The origin of the receptors is a man aged 55-75 years with COVID-19, enrolled during active disease. Both conserved end residues are part of each CDR3. The order of the fields is V gene, J gene, clone size, CDR3 length, D gene, CDR3 DNA, CDR3 protein. D genes are given only for firm matches. Not every row has a clone size; where given, it reads once, few, many or a size class.

TRBV7-8	TRBJ2-7	once	15	NA	TGTGCCAGCAGCTTAGCTCAGGGAGGAGTGCGGGAGCAGTACTTC	CASSLAQGGVREQYF
TRBV11-2	TRBJ2-5	NA	14	NA	TGTGCCAGCAGCTTAGTCCAGGGGCAAGAGACCCAGTACTTC	CASSLVQGQETQYF
TRBV19	TRBJ1-5	few	14	NA	TGTGCCAGTAGTTACGCACTTAGCAATCAGCCCCAGCATTTT	CASSYALSNQPQHF
TRBV10-3	TRBJ1-4	NA	14	TRBD1	TGTGCCATCAGTAGAACGGGACAGGATGAAAAACTGTTTTTT	CAISRTGQDEKLFF
TRBV7-9	TRBJ1-6	NA	15	TRBD1	TGTGCCAGCAGCTTCACCGGGACAGGGTTAACACCCCTCCACTTT	CASSFTGTGLTPLHF
TRBV5-1	TRBJ1-1	few	15	TRBD1	TGCGCCAGCAGCACGGATGGACAGGGTGGGACTGAAGCTTTCTTT	CASSTDGQGGTEAFF
TRBV18	TRBJ1-6	NA	15	NA	TGTGCCAGCTCACCCTCCCCTGGGCCCAGATCACCCCTCCACTTT	CASSPSPGPRSPLHF
TRBV9	TRBJ1-1	NA	17	TRBD1	TGTGCCAGCAGCGTAGGACAGGGGGCTGGCATGAACACTGAAGCTTTCTTT	CASSVGQGAGMNTEAFF
TRBV29-1	TRBJ2-7	few	11	NA	TGCAGCGTTGAGGTCAGGGACGAGCAGTACTTC	CSVEVRDEQYF
TRBV30	TRBJ1-2	NA	13	NA	TGTGCCTGGAGTGTGGGGCCAACTTATGGCTACACCTTC	CAWSVGPTYGYTF
TRBV30	TRBJ1-5	NA	13	NA	TGTGCCTGGAGTGGCCCTGCAGGGCAGCCCCAGCATTTT	CAWSGPAGQPQHF
TRBV7-2	TRBJ2-3	NA	15	TRBD2	TGTGCCAGCAGCAGGGGACTAGCGGGAGGGATGGGGCAGTATTTT	CASSRGLAGGMGQYF
TRBV5-4	TRBJ1-1	NA	15	TRBD1	TGTGCCAGCAGCTTCTGGGACAGAACCCTACCTGAAGCTTTCTTT	CASSFWDRTLPEAFF
TRBV3-1/TRBV3-2	TRBJ2-3	NA	15	TRBD2	TGTGCCAGCAGCGGCTCCGGGACTAGTGGAGATACGCAGTATTTT	CASSGSGTSGDTQYF
TRBV9	TRBJ2-3	once	15	NA	TGTGCCAGCAGCGTATCCCCAACAGGCACAGATACGCAGTATTTT	CASSVSPTGTDTQYF
TRBV7-9	TRBJ1-4	NA	12	NA	TGTGCCAGCAGCTCCCAAAATGAAAAACTGTTTTTT	CASSSQNEKLFF
TRBV7-2	TRBJ1-1	NA	13	NA	TGTGCCAGCAGCTACCAGGAGAACACTGAAGCTTTCTTT	CASSYQENTEAFF
TRBV20-1	TRBJ2-1	NA	11	NA	TGCAGTGCATACGACCTAGCGGAGCAGTTCTTC	CSAYDLAEQFF
TRBV5-1	TRBJ2-7	NA	16	TRBD2	TGCGCCAGCAGCTTGGCTGTTGGTAGCGGGAGTTACGAGCAGTACTTC	CASSLAVGSGSYEQYF
TRBV5-1	TRBJ1-2	NA	16	TRBD1	TGCGCCAGCAGCCCGGGTCTGACAGGGACAAGCTATGGCTACACCTTC	CASSPGLTGTSYGYTF
TRBV3-1/TRBV3-2	TRBJ2-2	NA	15	NA	TGTGCCAGCAGCCAAAGAGGGAGTGACACCGGGGAGCTGTTTTTT	CASSQRGSDTGELFF
TRBV30	TRBJ2-1	NA	13	TRBD1	TGTGCCTGGAGTGTAGGACAGGGCAATGAGCAGTTCTTC	CAWSVGQGNEQFF
TRBV9	TRBJ2-6	NA	15	NA	TGTGCCAGCAGCGTAGGAGGGACTGGGGCCAACGTCCTGACTTTC	CASSVGGTGANVLTF
TRBV19	TRBJ2-7	NA	16	NA	TGTGCCAGTAGTATAGGTTCCGGGACCACCGGAGGGGAGCAGTACTTC	CASSIGSGTTGGEQYF
TRBV5-3	TRBJ2-7	NA	14	NA	TGTGCCAGAAGCTTGTGTGTCAGGGATCTCGAGCAGTACTTC	CARSLCVRDLEQYF
TRBV10-2	TRBJ2-3	NA	14	TRBD2	TGCGCCAGCAGTGACGGGGGGTCCACAGATACGCAGTATTTT	CASSDGGSTDTQYF
TRBV23-1	TRBJ2-7	NA	14	NA	TGCGCCAGCAGTCGGACACAGCGCTCCTACGAGCAGTACTTC	CASSRTQRSYEQYF